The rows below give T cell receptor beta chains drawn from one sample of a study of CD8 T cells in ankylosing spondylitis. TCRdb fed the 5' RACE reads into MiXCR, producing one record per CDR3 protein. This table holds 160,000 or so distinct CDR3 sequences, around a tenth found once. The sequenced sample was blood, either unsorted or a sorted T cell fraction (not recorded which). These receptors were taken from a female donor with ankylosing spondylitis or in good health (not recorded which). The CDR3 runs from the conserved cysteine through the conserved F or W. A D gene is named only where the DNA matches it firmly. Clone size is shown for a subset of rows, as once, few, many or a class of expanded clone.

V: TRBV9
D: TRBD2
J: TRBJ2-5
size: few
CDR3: CASSSGGASGKSETQYF
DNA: TGTGCCAGCAGCTCCGGGGGGGCTAGCGGGAAGTCAGAGACCCAGTACTTC

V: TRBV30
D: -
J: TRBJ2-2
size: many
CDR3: CASDKRTGELFF
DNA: TGTGCCTCGGACAAGCGCACCGGGGAGCTGTTTTTT

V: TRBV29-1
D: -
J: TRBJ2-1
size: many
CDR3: CSVEGGDLGREQFF
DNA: TGCAGCGTTGAAGGAGGGGACTTGGGACGTGAGCAGTTCTTC

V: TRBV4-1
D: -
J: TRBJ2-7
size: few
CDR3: CASSQDSHEQYF
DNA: TGCGCCAGCAGCCAAGACAGCCACGAGCAGTACTTC

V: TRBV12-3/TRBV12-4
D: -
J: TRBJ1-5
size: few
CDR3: CASSTLYSNQPQHF
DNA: TGTGCCAGCAGCACACTGTATAGCAATCAGCCCCAGCATTTT

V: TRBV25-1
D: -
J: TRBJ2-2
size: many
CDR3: CASSRGASRELFF
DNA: TGTGCCAGCAGTCGTGGGGCGAGCCGGGAGCTGTTTTTT

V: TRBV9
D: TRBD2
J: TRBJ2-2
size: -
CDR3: CASSVALRVGGTGELFF
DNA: TGTGCCAGCAGCGTAGCTTTACGCGTGGGGGGGACCGGGGAGCTGTTTTTT

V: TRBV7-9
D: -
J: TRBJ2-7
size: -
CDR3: CASSPPLSGNYEQYF
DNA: TGTGCCAGCAGCCCACCTTTGAGCGGAAATTACGAGCAGTACTTC

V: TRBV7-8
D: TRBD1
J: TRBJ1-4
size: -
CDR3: CASSLNVPGQGPHEKLFF
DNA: TGTGCCAGCAGCTTAAACGTCCCGGGACAGGGGCCTCATGAAAAACTGTTTTTT

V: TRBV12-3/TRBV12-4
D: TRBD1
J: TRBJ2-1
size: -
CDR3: CASSLGTGPFNEQFF
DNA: TGTGCCAGCAGTTTAGGGACAGGGCCCTTCAATGAGCAGTTCTTC

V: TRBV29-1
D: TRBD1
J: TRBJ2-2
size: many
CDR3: CSVRGSGELFF
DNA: TGCAGCGTCAGGGGGTCCGGGGAGCTGTTTTTT

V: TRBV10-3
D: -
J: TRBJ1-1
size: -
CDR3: CAISDRAREAFF
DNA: TGTGCCATCAGCGACAGAGCCCGTGAAGCTTTCTTT

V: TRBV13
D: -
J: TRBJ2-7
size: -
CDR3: CASSIQGLSYEQYF
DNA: TGTGCCAGCAGCATACAGGGTCTCTCCTACGAGCAGTACTTC

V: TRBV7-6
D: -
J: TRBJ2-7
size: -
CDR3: CAGTGTPSPYEQYF
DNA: TGTGCCGGTACCGGGACGCCGAGCCCCTACGAGCAGTACTTC

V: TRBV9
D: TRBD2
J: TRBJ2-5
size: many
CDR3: CASSVNSGKETQYF
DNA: TGTGCCAGCAGCGTGAATAGCGGGAAAGAGACCCAGTACTTC

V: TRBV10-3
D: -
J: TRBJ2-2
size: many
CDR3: CATHLNTGELFF
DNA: TGTGCCACGCACCTAAACACCGGGGAGCTGTTTTTT

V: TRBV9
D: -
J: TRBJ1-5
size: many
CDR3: CASSAGDSNQPQHF
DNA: TGTGCCAGCAGCGCGGGGGACAGCAATCAGCCCCAGCATTTT

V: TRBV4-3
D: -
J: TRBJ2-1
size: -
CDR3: CASSQGVSNNEQFF
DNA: TGCGCCAGCAGCCAAGGGGTTTCCAACAATGAGCAGTTCTTC

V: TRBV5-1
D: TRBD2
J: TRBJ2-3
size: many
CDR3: CASSSTSGSLTDTQYF
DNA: TGCGCCAGCAGCTCTACTAGCGGGAGTTTGACAGATACGCAGTATTTT

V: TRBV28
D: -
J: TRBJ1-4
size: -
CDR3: CASTKDGAPNEKLFF
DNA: TGTGCCAGCACCAAAGACGGGGCTCCGAATGAAAAACTGTTTTTT

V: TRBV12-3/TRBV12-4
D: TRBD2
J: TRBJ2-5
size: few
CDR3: CASSLVSGRGETQYF
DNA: TGTGCCAGCAGTTTAGTTAGCGGGAGAGGGGAGACCCAGTACTTC

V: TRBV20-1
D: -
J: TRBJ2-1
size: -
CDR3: CSARNYKGSYNEQFF
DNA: TGCAGTGCTAGAAACTATAAGGGCTCCTACAATGAGCAGTTCTTC

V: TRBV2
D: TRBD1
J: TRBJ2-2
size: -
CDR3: CASTLPRQGAFTGELFF
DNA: TGTGCCAGCACCCTGCCCCGACAGGGGGCTTTCACCGGGGAGCTGTTTTTT

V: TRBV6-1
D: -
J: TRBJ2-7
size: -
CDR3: CASSDGVSYEQYF
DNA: TGTGCCAGCAGTGATGGGGTAAGCTACGAGCAGTACTTC

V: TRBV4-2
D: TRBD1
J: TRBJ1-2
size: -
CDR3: CASSQDRSRGEGYTF
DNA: TGTGCCAGCAGCCAAGATCGGAGCAGGGGGGAGGGCTACACCTTC

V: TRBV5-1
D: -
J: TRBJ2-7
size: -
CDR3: CASSLISGPNYEQYF
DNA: TGCGCCAGCAGCTTAATAAGCGGGCCTAACTACGAGCAGTACTTC

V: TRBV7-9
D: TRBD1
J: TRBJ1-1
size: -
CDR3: CASSMTGGGMNTEAFF
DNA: TGTGCCAGCAGCATGACAGGGGGCGGGATGAACACTGAAGCTTTCTTT

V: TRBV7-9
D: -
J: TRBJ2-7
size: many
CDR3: CASSLAGRDEQYF
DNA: TGTGCCAGCAGCTTAGCGGGGAGAGACGAGCAGTACTTC

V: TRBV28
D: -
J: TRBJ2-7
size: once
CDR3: CASSTPTRSYEQYF
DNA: TGTGCCAGCAGTACCCCTACGCGGTCCTACGAGCAGTACTTC

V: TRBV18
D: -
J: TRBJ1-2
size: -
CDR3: CASSPRDSTWDGYTF
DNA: TGTGCCAGCTCACCGAGGGACTCTACGTGGGATGGCTACACCTTC

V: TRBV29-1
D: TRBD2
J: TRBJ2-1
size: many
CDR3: CSVDPSGINEQFF
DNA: TGCAGCGTTGATCCTAGCGGGATCAATGAGCAGTTCTTC

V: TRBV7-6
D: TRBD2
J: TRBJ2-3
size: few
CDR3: CASSLAGGVTDTQYF
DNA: TGTGCCAGCAGCTTAGCGGGAGGGGTCACAGATACGCAGTATTTT

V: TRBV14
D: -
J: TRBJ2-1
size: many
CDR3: CASSQGTGTYNEQFF
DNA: TGTGCCAGCAGCCAAGGGACGGGAACCTACAATGAGCAGTTCTTC

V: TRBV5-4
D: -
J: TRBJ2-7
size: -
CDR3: CASSLAAGPSSYEQYF
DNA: TGTGCCAGCAGCTTGGCCGCCGGGCCCAGCTCCTACGAGCAGTACTTC

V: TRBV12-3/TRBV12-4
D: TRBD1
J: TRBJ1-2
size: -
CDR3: CASTADRDYGYTF
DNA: TGTGCCAGCACCGCAGACAGGGACTATGGCTACACCTTC

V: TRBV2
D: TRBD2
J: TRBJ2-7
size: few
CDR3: CASSEAFGRADEQYF
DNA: TGTGCCAGCAGTGAAGCATTCGGGAGGGCCGACGAGCAGTACTTC

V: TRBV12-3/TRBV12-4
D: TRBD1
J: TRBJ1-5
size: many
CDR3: CASSFGQGNQPQHF
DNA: TGTGCCAGCAGTTTTGGACAGGGGAATCAGCCCCAGCATTTT

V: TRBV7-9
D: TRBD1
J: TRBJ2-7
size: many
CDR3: CASSPRDRDYEQYF
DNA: TGTGCCAGCAGCCCTCGGGACAGGGATTACGAGCAGTACTTC

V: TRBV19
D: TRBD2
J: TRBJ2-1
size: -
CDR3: CASSIGTAGGMNEQFF
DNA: TGTGCCAGTAGTATAGGGACGGCGGGGGGGATGAATGAGCAGTTCTTC

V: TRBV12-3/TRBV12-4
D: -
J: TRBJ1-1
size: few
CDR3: CASSFTGEAFF
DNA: TGTGCCAGCAGCTTTACAGGGGAAGCTTTCTTT

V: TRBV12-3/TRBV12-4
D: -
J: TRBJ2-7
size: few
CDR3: CASSLGQGTKYEQYF
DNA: TGTGCCAGCAGTTTAGGGCAGGGGACAAAGTACGAGCAGTACTTC

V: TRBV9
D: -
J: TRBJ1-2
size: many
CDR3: CASSNTLFYGYTF
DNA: TGTGCCAGCAGCAACACACTCTTCTATGGCTACACCTTC

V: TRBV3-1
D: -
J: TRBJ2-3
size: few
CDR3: CASSQETAVSTDTQYF
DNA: TGTGCCAGCAGCCAAGAAACGGCGGTTAGCACAGATACGCAGTATTTT

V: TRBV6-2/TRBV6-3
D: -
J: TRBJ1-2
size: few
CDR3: CASSYGTYGPSF
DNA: TGTGCCAGCAGTTACGGGACATACGGGCCTTCCTTC

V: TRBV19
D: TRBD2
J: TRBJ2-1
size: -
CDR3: CASSIGLAGGGYEQFF
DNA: TGTGCCAGTAGTATCGGACTAGCGGGAGGGGGCTATGAGCAGTTCTTC

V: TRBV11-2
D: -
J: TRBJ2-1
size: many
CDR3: CASSLRDNSYNEQFF
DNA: TGTGCCAGCAGCTTACGGGACAACTCCTACAATGAGCAGTTCTTC

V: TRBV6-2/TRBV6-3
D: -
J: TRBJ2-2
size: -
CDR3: CASSSGRVNTGELFF
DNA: TGTGCCAGCAGTTCGGGGCGGGTTAACACCGGGGAGCTGTTTTTT

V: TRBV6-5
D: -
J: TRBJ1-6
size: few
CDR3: CASSYDRLNSPLHF
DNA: TGTGCCAGCAGTTACGACAGATTAAATTCACCCCTCCACTTT

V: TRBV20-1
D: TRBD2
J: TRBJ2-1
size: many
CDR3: CSARSGSGRANEQFF
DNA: TGCAGTGCACGATCGGGTAGCGGGAGGGCCAATGAGCAGTTCTTC

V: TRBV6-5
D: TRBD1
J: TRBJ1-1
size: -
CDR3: CASSYGQGAEAFF
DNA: TGTGCCAGCAGTTACGGGCAGGGGGCTGAAGCTTTCTTT

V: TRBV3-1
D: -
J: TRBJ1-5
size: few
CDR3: CASSPGQNNQPQHF
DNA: TGTGCCAGCAGCCCCGGACAGAACAATCAGCCCCAGCATTTT

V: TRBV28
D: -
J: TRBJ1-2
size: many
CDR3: CASSFLQGLNYGYTF
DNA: TGTGCCAGCAGTTTTCTACAGGGTTTAAACTATGGCTACACCTTC

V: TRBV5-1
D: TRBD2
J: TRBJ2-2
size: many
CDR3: CASSLAIGLAGSAGELFF
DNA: TGCGCCAGCAGCTTGGCCATCGGTCTAGCGGGAAGCGCCGGGGAGCTGTTTTTT

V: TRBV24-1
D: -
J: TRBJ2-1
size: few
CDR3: CATRDANNEQFF
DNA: TGTGCCACCCGGGACGCAAACAATGAGCAGTTCTTC

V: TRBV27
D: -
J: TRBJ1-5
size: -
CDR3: CASSSVARGQPQHF
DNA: TGTGCCAGCAGTTCGGTGGCCCGGGGGCAGCCCCAGCATTTT

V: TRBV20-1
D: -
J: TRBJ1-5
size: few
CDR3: CSARREPEGQPQHF
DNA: TGCAGTGCTAGAAGGGAGCCAGAGGGACAGCCCCAGCATTTT

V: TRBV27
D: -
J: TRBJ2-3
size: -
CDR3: CASSLRGPDTQYF
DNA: TGTGCCAGCAGTTTGCGGGGCCCAGATACGCAGTATTTT

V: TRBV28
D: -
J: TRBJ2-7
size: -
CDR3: CASSLPGTIYEQYF
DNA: TGTGCCAGCAGTTTACCGGGGACGATCTACGAGCAGTACTTC

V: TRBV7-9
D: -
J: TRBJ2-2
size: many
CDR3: CASSLDRTTGELFF
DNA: TGTGCCAGCAGCTTAGATCGCACCACCGGGGAGCTGTTTTTT